This T cell receptor (beta chain) is from a study of identical twins. Regarding the study as a whole: Among out-of-frame alpha sequences shared by twins, low generation probability occurred in excess.

Comments on this clonotype: Its cognate antigen is unknown.

MiXCR was run by TCRdb on the 5' RACE reads, yielding one entry per CDR3 protein. The sample yields 400,000 to 550,000 distinct CDR3 sequences, 13% to 15% seen once. This same sample was also part of a study on yellow fever vaccine responses in identical twins.

The sequenced material came from CD4+ T cells sorted from blood. The receptor comes from a woman aged 18-29 years in good health.

The CDR3 loop reads CASSSNLDTQYF. CDR3 nucleotides: TGTGCCAGCAGTTCCAACTTAGATACGCAGTATTTT. The chain employs TRBV28 and TRBJ2-3, with D unclear. There are 12 residues in the CDR3. Germline CDR1 is MDHEN and CDR2 is SYDVKM. V shed 4 bases and J shed 5 bases, with 7 bases lying between them.